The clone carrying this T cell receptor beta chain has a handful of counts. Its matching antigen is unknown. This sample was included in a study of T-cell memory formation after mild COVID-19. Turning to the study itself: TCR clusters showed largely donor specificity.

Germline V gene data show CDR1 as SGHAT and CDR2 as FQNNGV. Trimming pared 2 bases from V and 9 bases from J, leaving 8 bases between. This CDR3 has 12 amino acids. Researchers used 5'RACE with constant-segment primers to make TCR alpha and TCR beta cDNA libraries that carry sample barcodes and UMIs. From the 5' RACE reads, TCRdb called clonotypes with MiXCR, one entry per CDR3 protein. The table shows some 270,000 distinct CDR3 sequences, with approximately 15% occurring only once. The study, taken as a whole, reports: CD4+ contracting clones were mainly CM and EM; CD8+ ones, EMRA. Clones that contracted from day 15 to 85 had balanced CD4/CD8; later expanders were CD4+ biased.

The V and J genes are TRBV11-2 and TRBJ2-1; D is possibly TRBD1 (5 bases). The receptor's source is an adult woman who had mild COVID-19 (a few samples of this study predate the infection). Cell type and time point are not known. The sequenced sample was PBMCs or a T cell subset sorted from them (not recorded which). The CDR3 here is CASSLQGTEQFF. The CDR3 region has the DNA TGTGCCAGCAGCTTACAGGGTACTGAGCAGTTCTTC.